This T cell receptor (beta chain) was profiled in a study of shared clonotypes between healthy human individuals (dated by TCRdb to 2018 to 2020). In terms of the full investigation: A few men and a couple of women, aged 18 to 49 years, made up the cohort. For each donor, CD4 naive and CD4 memory were each run on three plates, CD8 naive on two plates, and CD8 memory on one plate. The study deeply sequenced blood TCR repertoires of five healthy adults to estimate repertoire size and the extent of clonotype sharing between individuals. To increase sequencing depth and limit assay-specific biases, TCR repertoire library preparation and sequencing were carried out by different laboratories using diverse techniques. Each donor's leukapheresis produced roughly between roughly 0.9 and 8.9 billion PBMCs. What the study reported, not specific to this receptor: Higher generation probabilities were observed for clonotypes shared by all four sorted-subset donors than for non-shared clonotypes. Because the study included a small number of donors, the genetic and exposure-history diversity represented was limited. Based on pairwise subsampling, the degree of clonotype sharing among donors was expected to be affected by sequencing depth. Sampling was restricted to blood, and TCR repertoires in tissues likely differ from the TCR repertoires found in blood. Even with the large sequencing depth, rarefaction of the sorted-subset datasets indicated that sequencing was incomplete. Naive subsets generally had larger estimated clonotype richness than memory subsets. When a handful of donors were compared, the shared fraction of clonotypes was about 5.2% for naive CD4, 3% to 4% for naive CD8, 2% to 2.5% for memory CD4, and 0.35% to 0.5% for memory CD8.

Using the deep immunoSEQ assay, TCR CDR3 regions were amplified from genomic DNA by multiplex PCR. Genomic DNA extracted from each cell subset was distributed evenly over all wells of several immunoSEQ 96-well plates, and each plate served as one replicate. For sorted subsets, approximately 0.2 ug of genomic DNA, equivalent to about 30,000 T cell genomes, went into each replicate PCR. Purified libraries were quantified with a Qubit 3.0 fluorometer, sized on a Bioanalyzer 2100, and re-quantified with the KAPA Library Quantification kit. Every immunoSEQ 96-well plate was sequenced on a separate single-read 150-cycle Illumina NextSeq 550 flow cell. As for the authors' bioinformatics: The immunoSEQ output contained only junctional sequences without quality scores, so filtering could not match that applied to full-length reads. To assign V/J genes and CDR3, sequences were annotated using PyIR, a Python wrapper for IgBLAST v1.9, with IMGT germline references. Reads with weak V/J assignments (E-value above 1e-6), missing CDR3, stop codons, out-of-frame junctions, or ambiguous translated residues were removed. A V3J clonotype was defined by an identical inferred V gene, J gene, and CDR3 amino acid sequence. Percentage overlap between repertoires was computed as shared unique clonotypes divided by the size of the smaller repertoire. Richness of each repertoire was evaluated using RTK rarefaction, the Chao1 estimator, and Recon v2.1 estimates of unobserved clonotypes. OLGA was used to compute generation probabilities for all TCRbeta clonotypes that the gDNA method yielded from a handful of donors. TCRdb took this table from immuneACCESS and kept in-frame rearrangements with V and J called. Such tables lack part of the clones; where checked against another copy, unresolved V genes explain under half of the gap, and the rest is unexplained. The V and J calls and the clone size are those of that table, but D and trimming were determined from the DNA. The sample profile shows nearly 2 million clones; about 95% of them were found once. The top ten hold roughly 1.2% of the sample.

The germline V gene (reference sequence) gives CDR1 as SGHNT and CDR2 as YYREEE. V loses 0 bases of germline sequence and J loses 2 bases, and the interval between the two ends is 6 bases. The CDR3 sequence holds 13 residues, the cysteine and phenylalanine included. Of the read, only the CDR3 DNA is kept; its 39 bases are in frame from base 1. For the CD8 naive samples, CD45RO-negative cells were positively selected for CCR7, yielding a CD45RA+CCR7+ population from which TemRA cells were excluded. Donors were healthy HIV-negative adults with no recently reported acute infections or vaccinations. Only Caucasian adults living in Nashville, Tennessee, USA were represented among the donors. Blood was obtained by leukapheresis, after which PBMCs were separated by Ficoll-Histopaque density gradient centrifugation and cryopreserved in liquid nitrogen vapor phase. Purity and quantity of every magnetically sorted T cell population were checked by analytical flow cytometry. Genomic DNA was isolated from each sorted fraction and quantified by UV absorbance on a Nanodrop 2000c.

As concerns this clone: The antigen this receptor binds is unknown. Nothing much larger sits one base from this clone, and base qualities are not available. This same CDR3 is encoded by further DNA sequences in the sample.

The TCR comes from a man aged 18 to 30 in good health. Sequencing was done on a sample of naive CD8+ T cells sorted from blood. Sample cell subset or site, as interpreted from the label and publication: CD45RA+CCR7+. The receptor chain draws on TRBV5-4 and TRBJ2-7, with the D gene call left open. CDR3 sequence: CASSLGPTYEQYF. DNA sequence: TGTGCCAGCAGCTTGGGGCCGACCTACGAGCAGTACTTC.